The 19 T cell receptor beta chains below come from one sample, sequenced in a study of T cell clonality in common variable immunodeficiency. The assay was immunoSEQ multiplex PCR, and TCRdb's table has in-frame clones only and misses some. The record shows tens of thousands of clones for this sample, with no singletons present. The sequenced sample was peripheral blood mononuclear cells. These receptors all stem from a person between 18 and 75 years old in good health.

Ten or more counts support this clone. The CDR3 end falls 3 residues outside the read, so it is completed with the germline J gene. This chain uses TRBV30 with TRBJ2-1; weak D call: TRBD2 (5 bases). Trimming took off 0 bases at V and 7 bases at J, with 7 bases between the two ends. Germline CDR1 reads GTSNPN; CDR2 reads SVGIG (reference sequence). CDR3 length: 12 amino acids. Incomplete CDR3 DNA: TGTGCCTGGAGTGTTTCGGGGAATGAG. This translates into CAWSVSGNE. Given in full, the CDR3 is CAWSVSGNEQFF.

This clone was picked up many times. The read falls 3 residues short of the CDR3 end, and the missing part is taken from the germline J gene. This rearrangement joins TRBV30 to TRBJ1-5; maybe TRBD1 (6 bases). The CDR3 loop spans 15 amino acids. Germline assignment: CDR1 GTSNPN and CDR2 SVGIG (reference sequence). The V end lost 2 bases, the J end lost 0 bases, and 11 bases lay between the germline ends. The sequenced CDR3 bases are TGTGCCTGGAGTCCACAGGGTTATAGCAATCAGCCC. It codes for CAWSPQGYSNQP. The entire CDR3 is CAWSPQGYSNQPQHF.

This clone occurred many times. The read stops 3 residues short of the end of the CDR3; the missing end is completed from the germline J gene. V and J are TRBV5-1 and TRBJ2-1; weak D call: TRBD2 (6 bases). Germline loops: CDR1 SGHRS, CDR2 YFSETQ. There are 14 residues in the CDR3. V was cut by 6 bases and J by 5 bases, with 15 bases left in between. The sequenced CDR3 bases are TGCGCCAGCAACCGGGACGGACTAAACAATGAG. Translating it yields CASNRDGLNNE. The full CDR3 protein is CASNRDGLNNEQFF.

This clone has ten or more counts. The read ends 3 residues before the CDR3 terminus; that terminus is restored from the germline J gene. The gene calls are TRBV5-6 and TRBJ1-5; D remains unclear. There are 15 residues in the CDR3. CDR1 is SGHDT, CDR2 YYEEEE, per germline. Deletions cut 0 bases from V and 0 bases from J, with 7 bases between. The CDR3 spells CASSLGQNSNQPQHF. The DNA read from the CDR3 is TGTGCCAGCAGCTTGGGACAAAATAGCAATCAGCCC.

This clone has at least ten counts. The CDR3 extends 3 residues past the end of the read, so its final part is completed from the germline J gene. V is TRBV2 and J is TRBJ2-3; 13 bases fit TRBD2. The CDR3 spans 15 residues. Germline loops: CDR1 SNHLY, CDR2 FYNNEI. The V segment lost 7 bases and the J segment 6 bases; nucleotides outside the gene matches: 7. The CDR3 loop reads CASTGLAGDRDTQYF. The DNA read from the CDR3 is TGTGCCAGCACCGGACTAGCGGGGGATCGGGATACG.

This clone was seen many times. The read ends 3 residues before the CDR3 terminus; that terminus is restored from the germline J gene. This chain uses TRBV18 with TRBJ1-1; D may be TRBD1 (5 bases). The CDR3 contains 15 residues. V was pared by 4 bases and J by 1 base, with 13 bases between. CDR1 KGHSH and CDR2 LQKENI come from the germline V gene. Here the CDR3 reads CASSQAKTENTEAFF. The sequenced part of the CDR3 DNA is TGTGCCAGCTCACAAGCGAAGACAGAGAACACTGAA.

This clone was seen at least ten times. The DNA read from the CDR3 is TGTGCCAGTAGGCACGTTAGCTCTGGAAACACC. Translated: CASRHVSSGNT. The full-length CDR3 reads as CASRHVSSGNTIYF. V gene TRBV19 combines with J gene TRBJ1-3; D gene ambiguous. The sequence runs out 3 residues before the end of the CDR3; the remainder is reconstructed from the germline J gene. Germline-derived CDR1 and CDR2 are LNHDA and SQIVND (reference sequence). V was trimmed by 6 bases and J by 0 bases, leaving 9 bases between them. The CDR3 is 14 residues long.

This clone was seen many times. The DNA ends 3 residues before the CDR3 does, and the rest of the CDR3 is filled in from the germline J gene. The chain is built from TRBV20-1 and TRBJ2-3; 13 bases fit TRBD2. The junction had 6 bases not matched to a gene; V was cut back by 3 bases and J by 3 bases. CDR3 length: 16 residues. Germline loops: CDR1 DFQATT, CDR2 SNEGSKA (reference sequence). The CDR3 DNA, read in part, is TGCAGTGCTAGGGGGGGGACTAGCGGGGCGACAGATACG. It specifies CSARGGTSGATDT. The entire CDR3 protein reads CSARGGTSGATDTQYF.

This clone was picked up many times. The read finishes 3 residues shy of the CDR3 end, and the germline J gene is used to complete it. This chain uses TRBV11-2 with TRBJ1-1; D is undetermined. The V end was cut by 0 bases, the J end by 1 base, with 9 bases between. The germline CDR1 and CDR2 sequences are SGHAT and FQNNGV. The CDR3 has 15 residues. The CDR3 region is CASSLDGVSNTEAFF. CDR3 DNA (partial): TGTGCCAGCAGCTTAGACGGTGTTTCGAACACTGAA.

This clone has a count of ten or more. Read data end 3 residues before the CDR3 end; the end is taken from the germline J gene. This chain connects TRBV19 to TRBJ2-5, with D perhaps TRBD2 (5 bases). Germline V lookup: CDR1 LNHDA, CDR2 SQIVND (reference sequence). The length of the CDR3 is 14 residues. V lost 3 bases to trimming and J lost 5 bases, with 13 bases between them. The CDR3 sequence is CASSMGPEGETQYF. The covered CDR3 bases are TGTGCCAGTAGTATGGGCCCAGAGGGTGAGACC.

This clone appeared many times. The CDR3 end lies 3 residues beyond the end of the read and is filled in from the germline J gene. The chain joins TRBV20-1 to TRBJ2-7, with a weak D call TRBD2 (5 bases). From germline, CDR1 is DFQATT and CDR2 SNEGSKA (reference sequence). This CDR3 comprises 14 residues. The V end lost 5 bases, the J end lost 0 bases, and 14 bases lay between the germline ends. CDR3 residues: CSAPAEASSYEQYF. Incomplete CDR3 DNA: TGCAGTGCTCCAGCGGAGGCAAGCTCCTACGAG.

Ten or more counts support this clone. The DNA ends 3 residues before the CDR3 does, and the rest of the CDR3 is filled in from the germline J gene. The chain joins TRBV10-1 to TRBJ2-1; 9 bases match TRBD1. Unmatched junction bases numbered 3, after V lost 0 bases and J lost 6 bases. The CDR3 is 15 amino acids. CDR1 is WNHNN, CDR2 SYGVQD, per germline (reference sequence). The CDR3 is CASSESGQGVNEQFF. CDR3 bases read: TGCGCCAGCAGTGAGTCGGGACAGGGTGTCAATGAG.

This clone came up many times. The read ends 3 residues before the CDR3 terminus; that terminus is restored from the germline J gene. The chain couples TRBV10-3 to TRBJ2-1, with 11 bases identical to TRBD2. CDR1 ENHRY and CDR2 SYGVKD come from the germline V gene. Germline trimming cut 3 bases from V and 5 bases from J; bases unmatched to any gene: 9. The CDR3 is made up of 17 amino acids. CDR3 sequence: CAISDSPGLAANNEQFF. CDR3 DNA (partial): TGTGCCATCAGTGATTCCCCGGGACTAGCGGCAAACAATGAG.

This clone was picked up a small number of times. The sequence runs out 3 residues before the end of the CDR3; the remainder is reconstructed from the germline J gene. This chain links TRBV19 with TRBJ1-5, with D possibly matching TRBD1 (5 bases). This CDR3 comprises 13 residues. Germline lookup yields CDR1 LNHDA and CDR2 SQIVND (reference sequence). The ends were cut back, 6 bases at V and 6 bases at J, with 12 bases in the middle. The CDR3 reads CASSGGEGQPQHF. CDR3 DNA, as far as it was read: TGTGCCAGTAGCGGGGGGGAGGGTCAGCCC.

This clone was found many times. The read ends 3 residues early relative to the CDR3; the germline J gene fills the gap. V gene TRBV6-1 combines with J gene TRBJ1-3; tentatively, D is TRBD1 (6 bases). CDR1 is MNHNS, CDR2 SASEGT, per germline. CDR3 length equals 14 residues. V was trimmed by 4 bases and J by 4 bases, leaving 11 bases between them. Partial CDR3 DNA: TGTGCCAGCAGTGTATGGGACATAGGAAACACC. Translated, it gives CASSVWDIGNT. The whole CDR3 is CASSVWDIGNTIYF.

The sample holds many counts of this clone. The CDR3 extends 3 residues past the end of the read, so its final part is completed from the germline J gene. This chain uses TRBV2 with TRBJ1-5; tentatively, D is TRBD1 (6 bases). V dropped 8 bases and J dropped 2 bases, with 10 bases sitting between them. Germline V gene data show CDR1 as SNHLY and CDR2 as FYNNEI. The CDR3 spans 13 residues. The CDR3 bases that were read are TGTGCCAGCCACAGGGAGGGCAATCAGCCC. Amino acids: CASHREGNQP. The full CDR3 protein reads CASHREGNQPQHF.

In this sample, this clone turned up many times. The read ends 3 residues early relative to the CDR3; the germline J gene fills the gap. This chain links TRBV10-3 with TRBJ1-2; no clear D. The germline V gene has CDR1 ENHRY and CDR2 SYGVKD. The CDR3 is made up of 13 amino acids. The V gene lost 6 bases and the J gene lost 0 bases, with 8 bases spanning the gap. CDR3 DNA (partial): TGTGCCATCAGCGGGGATTCTAACTATGGC. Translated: CAISGDSNYG. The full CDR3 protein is CAISGDSNYGYTF.

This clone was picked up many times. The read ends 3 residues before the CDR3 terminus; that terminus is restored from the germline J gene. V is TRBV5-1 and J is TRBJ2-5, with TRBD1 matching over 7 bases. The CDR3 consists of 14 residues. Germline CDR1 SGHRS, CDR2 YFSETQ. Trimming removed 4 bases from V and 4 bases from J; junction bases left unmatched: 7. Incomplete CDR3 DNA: TGCGCCAGCAGCAAGACAGGGAAGCCAGAGACC. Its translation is CASSKTGKPET. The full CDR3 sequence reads CASSKTGKPETQYF. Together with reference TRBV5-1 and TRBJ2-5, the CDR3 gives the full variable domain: KAGVTQTPRYLIKTRGQQVTLSCSPISGHRSVSWYQQTPGQGLQFLFEYFSETQRNKGNFPGRFSGRQFSNSRSEMNVSTLELGDSALYLCASSKTGKPETQYFGPGTRLLVL.

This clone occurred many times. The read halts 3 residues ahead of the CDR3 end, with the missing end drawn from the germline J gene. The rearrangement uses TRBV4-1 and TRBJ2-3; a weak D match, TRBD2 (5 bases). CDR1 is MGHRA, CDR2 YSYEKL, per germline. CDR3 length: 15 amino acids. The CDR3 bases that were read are TGCGCCAGCAGCCCAGACGGGGTAGGCCAAGAGACG. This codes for CASSPDGVGQET. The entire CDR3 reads CASSPDGVGQETQYF.